The 28 T cell receptor beta chains listed next were all sequenced from one sample in a study of response to subunit inactivated influenza vaccine. TCRdb reprocessed the RT-PCR reads via MiXCR and lists one record per CDR3 protein. The sample has roughly 700,000 distinct CDR3 sequences; more than 15% are singletons. The sequences come from PBMCs from blood, collected about 13 days after vaccination. The receptors derive from a man aged 45-65 years who received an inactivated influenza vaccine.

The chain carries TRBV3-1 and TRBJ1-6; D possibly corresponds to TRBD1 (5 bases). Germline V lookup: CDR1 LGHDT, CDR2 YNNKEL (reference sequence). The CDR3 length is 14 residues. Trimming left V 1 base short and J 9 bases short, with 10 bases between. CDR3 amino acids: CASSQGFGGSPLHF. The CDR3 DNA is TGTGCCAGCAGCCAAGGGTTCGGGGGTTCACCCCTCCACTTT.

This clonotype was counted once. At one end, the junction sequence differs from germline, possibly due to a read error. The rearrangement links TRBV7-2 to TRBJ2-2; 7 bases are shared with TRBD1. This CDR3 spans 13 amino acids. Germline CDR1 is SGHTA and CDR2 is FQGNSA. The DNA for the CDR3 is TGTGCCAGCAGCTTTAGGGGGCTGGGGGAGCTGCTTTTT. It translates to CASSFRGLGELLF. Variable domain in full (rest from reference TRBV7-2 and TRBJ2-2): GAGVSQSPSNKVTEKGKDVELRCDPISGHTALYWYRQSLGQGLEFLIYFQGNSAPDKSGLPSDRFSAERTGGSVSTLTIQRTQQEDSAVYLCASSFRGLGELLFGEGSRLTVL.

This chain joins TRBV28 and TRBJ2-3; TRBD2 agrees at 14 bases. The CDR3 runs to 18 residues. Germline V gives CDR1 MDHEN, CDR2 SYDVKM. The ends lost 3 bases at V and 0 bases at J; junction bases unmatched: 5. CDR3 bases: TGTGCCAGCAGTTTTCCGGGACTAGCGGGGGTCAGCACAGATACGCAGTATTTT. Amino acids: CASSFPGLAGVSTDTQYF.

The gene calls are TRBV5-6 and TRBJ2-7; 10 nucleotides align to TRBD1. This CDR3 is 15 amino acids long. Germline trimming cut 2 bases from V and 2 bases from J; bases unmatched to any gene: 4. In germline, CDR1 is SGHDT, CDR2 YYEEEE. CDR3 loop: CASSFRDRGTYEQYF. The DNA for the CDR3 is TGTGCCAGCAGCTTCCGGGACAGGGGCACCTACGAGCAGTACTTC.

The J gene is TRBJ2-3, the V gene TRBV7-2, with D hard to call. CDR3 size: 14 residues. Germline CDR1 and CDR2: SGHTA and FQGNSA. Trimming left V 3 bases short and J 4 bases short, with 11 bases between. CDR3 sequence reads: CASSFVAQPDTQYF. The CDR3 DNA sequence: TGTGCCAGCAGCTTTGTAGCACAACCAGATACGCAGTATTTT.

This clonotype was seen a handful of times. V is TRBV5-6 and J is TRBJ1-1; perhaps TRBD1 as D (6 bases). CDR1 SGHDT and CDR2 YYEEEE come from the germline V gene. CDR3 length equals 17 residues. Trimming cost V 2 bases and J 0 bases, with 17 bases left between them. In nucleotides, the CDR3 is TGTGCCAGCAGCTTAGAAGATATAGGACAGATGAACACTGAAGCTTTCTTT. It specifies CASSLEDIGQMNTEAFF.

This clonotype was observed a few times. The chain uses TRBV7-2 and TRBJ2-1, with TRBD2 identical over 13 bases. CDR1 and CDR2 (germline): SGHTA, FQGNSA. The CDR3 runs 17 residues. The ends lost 0 bases at V and 7 bases at J; junction bases unmatched: 6. DNA of the CDR3: TGTGCCAGCAGCTTAGCCCGGACTAGCGGGAGTCCTAATGAGCAGTTCTTC. This translates into CASSLARTSGSPNEQFF.

This clonotype occurred many times. The chain is built from TRBV6-5 and TRBJ1-1; no firm D call. Trimming pared 2 bases from V and 0 bases from J, leaving 4 bases between. Germline CDR1 and CDR2: MNHEY and SVGAGI. The CDR3 loop spans 13 amino acids. CDR3 residues: CASSYELNTEAFF. The CDR3 DNA reads TGTGCCAGCAGTTACGAGCTGAACACTGAAGCTTTCTTT.

This chain joins TRBV4-3 and TRBJ2-2; D gene uncertain. CDR3 length equals 16 residues. CDR1 is LGHNA and CDR2 is YSLEER in the germline V gene. The germline V and J ends were trimmed by 0 bases and 4 bases, with 12 bases remaining between them. The CDR3 reads CASSQEGPPGTGELFF. The CDR3 DNA is TGCGCCAGCAGCCAAGAAGGCCCACCGGGCACCGGGGAGCTGTTTTTT.

The chain is built from TRBV27 and TRBJ2-3; the D is unclear. Trimming shortened V by 1 base and J by 2 bases, and 19 bases separated the two germline ends. In germline, CDR1 is MNHEY, CDR2 SMNVEV (reference sequence). The length of the CDR3 is 18 residues. CDR3 coding DNA: TGTGCCAGCAGTTTATTTTTTGGACCGGGCCCGGCCACAGATACGCAGTATTTT. Amino acid sequence: CASSLFFGPGPATDTQYF.

This clonotype was seen many times. The chain couples TRBV5-1 to TRBJ2-7; D is undetermined. The ends were cut back, 3 bases at V and 4 bases at J, with 11 bases in the middle. This CDR3 has 13 residues. Per germline, CDR1 SGHRS and CDR2 YFSETQ. DNA for the CDR3: TGCGCCAGCAGCTCGGATGGGCTTTACGAGCAGTACTTC. This gives the protein CASSSDGLYEQYF.

As to this clonotype: A much bigger clone sits one base away, suggesting this may be a read error. The CDR3 is CACSQDHETETVYEQYF. The CDR3, as DNA: TGTGCCTGCAGCCAAGATCATGAGACAGAGACAGTCTACGAGCAGTACTTC. The chain joins TRBV3-1 to TRBJ2-7, with D possibly TRBD1 on 5 matching bases. This CDR3 is built from 17 residues. The germline V gene has CDR1 LGHDT and CDR2 YNNKEL (reference sequence).

This clonotype came up a few times. The V and J genes are TRBV11-2 and TRBJ2-7; possible D gene TRBD1, 6 bases. The CDR3 has 16 amino acids. The germline V gene has CDR1 SGHAT and CDR2 FQNNGV. V was shortened by 6 bases and J by 2 bases, with 20 bases between the two germline ends. CDR3 bases: TGTGCCAGCAGACACAACAGGGAACGGAGGACCTACGAGCAGTACTTC. It is translated as CASRHNRERRTYEQYF.

The chain combines TRBV11-1 with TRBJ2-7, with D perhaps TRBD1 (5 bases). Germline CDR1 reads SGHAT; CDR2 reads FQDESV (reference sequence). V lost 5 bases and J lost 2, with 28 bases in between. The CDR3 has 19 amino acids. CDR3: CASSPTSQIGVKGPYEQYF. The CDR3 bases are TGTGCCAGCAGCCCAACCTCTCAAATAGGGGTGAAGGGGCCCTACGAGCAGTACTTC.

The sample holds a few counts of this clonotype. The gene calls are TRBV27 and TRBJ2-7; D possibly uses TRBD1 or TRBD2 (5 bases each). Between the trimmed V and J ends, which lost 2 bases and 2 bases, there was a span of 10 bases. Germline V gene data show CDR1 as MNHEY and CDR2 as SMNVEV (reference sequence). This CDR3 contains 14 residues. In nucleotides, the CDR3 is TGTGCCAGCAGTTTAACGAGGGGTGCCTACGAGCAGTACTTC. Amino acids: CASSLTRGAYEQYF.

This clonotype was observed a few times. J is TRBJ2-7 and V is TRBV4-2; D may be TRBD2 (6 bases). Germline assignment: CDR1 LGHNA and CDR2 YNFKEQ. V was clipped by 2 bases and J by 4 bases, with 15 bases between them. The CDR3 consists of 15 residues. The CDR3 nucleotides are TGTGCCAGCAGCCAAAGCGGAGGGGAGCCATACGAGCAGTACTTC. Amino acid sequence: CASSQSGGEPYEQYF.

This clonotype was seen ten or more times. The genes are TRBV29-1 and TRBJ2-5, with unresolved D. The germline V gene has CDR1 SQVTM and CDR2 ANQGSEA. V was pared by 2 bases and J by 0 bases, with 10 bases between. The CDR3 runs 14 residues. CDR3 sequence (DNA): TGCAGCGTTGAACGCAAACAAGACCAAGAGACCCAGTACTTC. As protein: CSVERKQDQETQYF.

This chain links TRBV5-1 with TRBJ1-5; D unresolved. The V and J ends lost 5 bases and 3 bases respectively, with 15 bases between them. The CDR3 extends over 15 amino acids. Germline V gene sequence: CDR1 SGHRS, CDR2 YFSETQ. The CDR3 DNA is TGCGCCAGCAGTCCTCTTGGCACGTACAATCAGCCCCAGCATTTT. Translating it yields CASSPLGTYNQPQHF.

The chain joins TRBV7-2 to TRBJ2-1; 8 bases line up with TRBD1. This CDR3 has 15 amino acids. Germline CDR1 SGHTA, CDR2 FQGNSA. V shed 7 bases, J shed 4 bases, and the junction held 9 bases outside the gene matches. The CDR3 protein is CASNPTGDPYNEQFF. CDR3 bases: TGTGCCAGCAACCCGACAGGGGACCCGTACAATGAGCAGTTCTTC.

This clonotype was detected a few times. The chain links TRBV5-1 to TRBJ1-5; the D is unclear. V gave up 3 bases and J gave up 7 bases, with 14 bases separating them. The CDR3 runs to 14 residues. Germline V gene sequence: CDR1 SGHRS, CDR2 YFSETQ. CDR3 protein: CASSWRGREQPQHF. The CDR3 DNA reads TGCGCCAGCAGCTGGCGGGGAAGGGAACAGCCCCAGCATTTT.

Only a few counts were recorded for this clonotype. The gene calls are TRBV12-3 or TRBV12-4 and TRBJ2-7; 7 bases align to TRBD2. V gave up 7 bases and J gave up 3 bases; unmatched junction bases: 9. The CDR3 is 14 residues long. CDR3 DNA: TGTGCCAGCACCTTTGGGGCTAGCGGCTACGAGCAGTACTTC. This translates into CASTFGASGYEQYF.

In this sample, this clonotype turned up many times. The chain employs TRBV10-3 and TRBJ2-3, with TRBD2 identical over 7 bases. Germline lookup yields CDR1 ENHRY and CDR2 SYGVKD. This CDR3 comprises 15 residues. J gave up 6 bases and V 0 bases, and 6 bases lay outside the gene matches. CDR3 in amino acids: CAISESGGSGDTQYF. The CDR3, as DNA: TGTGCCATCAGTGAGTCTGGCGGGAGTGGGGATACGCAGTATTTT.

This clonotype was counted a few times. The chain employs TRBV5-1 and TRBJ2-1, with D maybe TRBD1 (6 bases). The CDR3 length is 14 residues. Trimming stripped 2 bases from V and 5 bases from J, with 11 bases between. Germline CDR1 and CDR2: SGHRS and YFSETQ. The CDR3 nucleotides are TGCGCCAGCAGCTTACAGGGACCCCACAATGAGCAGTTCTTC. Translating gives CASSLQGPHNEQFF.

This clonotype came up a few times. The chain couples TRBV24-1 to TRBJ2-2; 11 bases fit TRBD2. The germline V gene encodes CDR1 KGHDR and CDR2 SFDVKD. This CDR3 has 16 amino acids. The ends lost 2 bases at V and 6 bases at J; junction bases unmatched: 4. As DNA, the CDR3 is TGTGCCACCAGTGATTCACGACTAGCGGGGCCCGGGGAGCTGTTTTTT. Amino acid sequence: CATSDSRLAGPGELFF.

The CDR3 DNA follows: TGTGCCAGCAGCCCTGACCCGACCTACGAGCAGTACTTC. Its protein product is CASSPDPTYEQYF. V is TRBV25-1 and J is TRBJ2-7; D ambiguous. The germline CDR1 and CDR2 sequences are MGHDK and SYGVNS. The V gene lost 6 bases and the J gene lost 2 bases, with 11 bases spanning the gap. The CDR3 length is 13 residues.

The rearrangement links TRBV4-3 to TRBJ2-7, with D possibly TRBD2 on 6 matching bases. The CDR3 has 15 residues. V gave up 0 bases and J gave up 3 bases, with 12 bases separating them. CDR1 LGHNA and CDR2 YSLEER come from the germline V gene. This chain's CDR3 is CASSQDQRAGYEQYF. The CDR3 coding sequence is TGCGCCAGCAGCCAAGATCAGCGGGCGGGCTACGAGCAGTACTTC.

The J gene is TRBJ2-7, the V gene TRBV25-1; 8 nucleotides align to TRBD2. CDR1 is MGHDK, CDR2 SYGVNS, per germline. V trimming: 6 bases; J trimming: 2 bases; junction bases outside the gene matches: 3. The CDR3 is 13 amino acids. CDR3 residues: CASRQAGAYEQYF. The DNA for the CDR3 is TGTGCCAGCAGACAAGCGGGAGCCTACGAGCAGTACTTC.

This sequence joins TRBV6-2 or TRBV6-3 and TRBJ2-2; tentatively, D is TRBD2 (7 bases). The V gene's germline CDR1 is MNHEY and CDR2 SVGEGT. The V and J ends lost 7 bases and 3 bases respectively, with 21 bases between them. There are 17 residues in the CDR3. The CDR3 loop is CASTPRGRGAHTGELFF. Written as DNA, the CDR3 is TGTGCCAGCACTCCACGGGGGAGGGGGGCCCACACCGGGGAGCTGTTTTTT.